The rows below give T cell receptor beta chains drawn from one sample of a study of shared clonotypes between healthy human individuals. Only in-frame clones appear in the TCRdb table, and some are missing; sequencing was by immunoSEQ multiplex PCR. The sample contains about 580,000 clones, 98% of which appear only once. The source material was naive CD8+ T cells sorted from blood. The origin of the receptors is a man aged 25-45 years in good health. The CDR3 runs from the conserved cysteine through the conserved F or W. A D gene is named only where the DNA matches it firmly. For some rows the clone size is stated as once, few or many, or as a class when expanded; others skip it.

v_gene	d_gene	j_gene	abundance	CDR3nt	CDR3aa
TRBV9	TRBD2	TRBJ2-1	.	TGTGCCAGCAGCGTCGCTAGCGGGAGAGGTTCCTACAATGAGCAGTTCTTC	CASSVASGRGSYNEQFF
TRBV6-4	.	TRBJ2-4	.	TGTGCCAGCAGTGAATGTGGGGCCCTATCCAAAAACATTCAGTACTTC	CASSECGALSKNIQYF
TRBV4-1	.	TRBJ2-3	once	TGCGCCAGCAGCCAGGGCAATACGCAGTATTTT	CASSQGNTQYF
TRBV7-9	TRBD1	TRBJ2-4	.	TGTGCCAGCAGCTCGACAGGGTTCCGGGCCAAAAACATTCAGTACTTC	CASSSTGFRAKNIQYF
TRBV29-1	.	TRBJ2-5	.	TGCAGCGTTGAGTTACGCGTGGGATCTTCAACGAAAGAAGAGACCCAGTACTTC	CSVELRVGSSTKEETQYF
TRBV6-1	.	TRBJ1-5	.	TGTGCCAGCAGTGAACCAGTAACAGCCTGGAATCAGCCCCAGCATTTT	CASSEPVTAWNQPQHF
TRBV7-2	.	TRBJ2-7	.	TGTGCCAGCAGCTTAGTTCCGGGACCCTACGAGCAGTACTTC	CASSLVPGPYEQYF
TRBV19	.	TRBJ2-2	.	TGTGCCAGTTCGGGGGTGCACACCGGGGAGCTGTTTTTT	CASSGVHTGELFF
TRBV5-4	.	TRBJ2-1	.	TGTGCCAGCAGCTTGGACAGGAATGAGCAGTTCTTC	CASSLDRNEQFF
TRBV2	.	TRBJ1-5	.	TGTGCCAGCACCCAATGGGGGGAGGGGGAGCCCCAGCATTTT	CASTQWGEGEPQHF
TRBV20-1	.	TRBJ2-1	once	TGCAGTGCTATGGGCGGGGATGGGTTCTTC	CSAMGGDGFF
TRBV27	.	TRBJ2-7	.	TGTGCCAGCAGTGCACTGACTCTGGACCAGAGTGTGCAGTACTTC	CASSALTLDQSVQYF
TRBV10-2	.	TRBJ2-7	.	TGCGCCAGCAGTACGGCTCGCGGCTCCTACGAGCAGTACTTC	CASSTARGSYEQYF
TRBV27	.	TRBJ2-1	.	TGTGCCAGCAGACCACAAAGTCAGGGATTAAATGAGCAGTTCTTC	CASRPQSQGLNEQFF
TRBV7-9	TRBD1	TRBJ2-7	.	TGTGCCAGCAGCCCTCATTTCCGGGACAGGCACCCGGAGCAGTACTTC	CASSPHFRDRHPEQYF
TRBV13	.	TRBJ1-2	.	TGTGCCAGCAGCTACCCGGGGGGGACCAATGGCTACACCTTC	CASSYPGGTNGYTF
TRBV10-2	TRBD1	TRBJ1-5	.	TGCGCCAGCAGTCAGGGGGCGGCTAGCAATCAGCCCCAGCATTTT	CASSQGAASNQPQHF
TRBV10-3	TRBD2	TRBJ2-1	once	TGTGCCACCCTAGCGGGAGGTACCTACAATGAGCAGTTCTTC	CATLAGGTYNEQFF
TRBV4-1	TRBD2	TRBJ2-2	.	TGCGCCAGCAGCCAAGATCCGTTAGCGGGAGATAACACCGGGGAGCTGTTTTTT	CASSQDPLAGDNTGELFF
TRBV7-9	.	TRBJ2-1	.	TGTGCCAGCAGCGCCCACTCGCCGAGTAGCGATGAGCAGTTCTTC	CASSAHSPSSDEQFF
TRBV15	.	TRBJ2-6	.	TGTGCCACCAGCAGAGATCCCCTCCCAGGGGCCAACGTCCTGACTTTC	CATSRDPLPGANVLTF
TRBV28	TRBD1	TRBJ2-5	.	TGTGCCAGCAGTTTCGGGACAGGGGAGAGGGAGACCCAGTACTTC	CASSFGTGERETQYF
TRBV4-1	TRBD1	TRBJ1-1	.	TGCGCCAGCAGCCAAGCTCAGGGGGCGGTTGAAGCTTTCTTT	CASSQAQGAVEAFF
TRBV5-1	.	TRBJ2-6	.	TGCGCCAGCAGCAAGAAAGGGAGTTCTGGGGCCAACGTCCTGACTTTC	CASSKKGSSGANVLTF
TRBV7-9	.	TRBJ2-5	.	TGTGCCAGCAGCTTACTACAGGGATACCAAGAGACCCAGTACTTC	CASSLLQGYQETQYF
TRBV7-9	.	TRBJ2-7	.	TGTGCCAGCAGCCCCCCCGGGGACGAGCAGTACTTC	CASSPPGDEQYF
TRBV2	TRBD2	TRBJ2-1	.	TGTGCCAGCAGTGAATTCCTAGCGGGACACGAGCAGTTCTTC	CASSEFLAGHEQFF
TRBV5-1	.	TRBJ2-5	.	TGCGCCAGCAGCTGGGACTCTCCATTCGGGGAGACCCAGTACTTC	CASSWDSPFGETQYF
TRBV27	.	TRBJ2-2	.	TGTGCCAGCAGTTTAGTCAGGGACACCGGGGAGCTGTTTTTT	CASSLVRDTGELFF
TRBV30	TRBD1	TRBJ1-1	.	TGTGCCTGGGATACAGGGGGAGGCACTGAAGCTTTCTTT	CAWDTGGGTEAFF
TRBV7-2	.	TRBJ1-1	.	TGTGCCAGCAGCCCAGAAGTTTTAAGCACTGAAGCTTTCTTT	CASSPEVLSTEAFF
TRBV19	.	TRBJ1-5	.	TGTGCCAGTAGTATAGGGAGGGGCACTCAGCCCCAGCATTTT	CASSIGRGTQPQHF
TRBV6-6	.	TRBJ2-3	.	TGTGCCAGCGTCCTCCCGGGAGTGGCAGATACGCAGTATTTT	CASVLPGVADTQYF
TRBV7-3	.	TRBJ2-1	.	TGTGCCAGCAGCTTAAGCGGGATCCGCGATGAGCAGTTCTTC	CASSLSGIRDEQFF
TRBV6-4	TRBD2	TRBJ2-1	.	TGTGCCAGCAGTACCGTAGCGGGAGGGTACAATGAGCAGTTCTTC	CASSTVAGGYNEQFF
TRBV15	.	TRBJ1-5	.	TGTGCCACCAGCTCGCCTAGGGACTACATCAATCAGCCCCAGCATTTT	CATSSPRDYINQPQHF
TRBV6-5	.	TRBJ1-4	.	TGTGCCAGCAGTTACTCGAACGTTGGAAAACTGTTTTTT	CASSYSNVGKLFF
TRBV27	TRBD1	TRBJ1-5	.	TGTGCCAGCAGCCCAAACAGGGGGGGGCAGCCCCAGCATTTT	CASSPNRGGQPQHF
TRBV19	.	TRBJ2-1	.	TGTGCCAGTAGTATACCGTCCTACAATGAGCAGTTCTTC	CASSIPSYNEQFF
TRBV7-2	.	TRBJ1-5	.	TGTGCCAGCAGCGCCATTGGGAGCAGAAATCAGCCCCAGCATTTT	CASSAIGSRNQPQHF